This T cell receptor (beta chain) was captured by sequencing in a study of Graves' ophthalmopathy and Graves' hyperthyroidism. With 5 bases clipped from V and 2 bases from J, the junction kept 8 bases outside the gene matches. Looked up from germline, CDR1 is SNHLY and CDR2 is FYNNEI. This CDR3 comprises 17 residues. This clonotype was recorded at least ten times. For repertoire sequencing, the TCR beta CDR3 regions were amplified from RNA transcripts. HTBI primers served in a first-round RT-PCR, which a second-round multiplex PCR followed. TCRdb reprocessed the multiplex PCR reads via MiXCR and lists one record per CDR3 protein. This sample has about 210,000 distinct CDR3 sequences, with over 25% found just once.

The clonotype was recovered from a man between 50 and 59 years old with Graves' ophthalmopathy. The sample taken for sequencing was peripheral blood. J is TRBJ2-5 and V is TRBV2; 13 positions agree with TRBD2. In DNA, the CDR3 is TGTGCCAGCAGTACCGCGGGGACTAGCGGGACTCAAGAGACCCAGTACTTC. Residues: CASSTAGTSGTQETQYF.